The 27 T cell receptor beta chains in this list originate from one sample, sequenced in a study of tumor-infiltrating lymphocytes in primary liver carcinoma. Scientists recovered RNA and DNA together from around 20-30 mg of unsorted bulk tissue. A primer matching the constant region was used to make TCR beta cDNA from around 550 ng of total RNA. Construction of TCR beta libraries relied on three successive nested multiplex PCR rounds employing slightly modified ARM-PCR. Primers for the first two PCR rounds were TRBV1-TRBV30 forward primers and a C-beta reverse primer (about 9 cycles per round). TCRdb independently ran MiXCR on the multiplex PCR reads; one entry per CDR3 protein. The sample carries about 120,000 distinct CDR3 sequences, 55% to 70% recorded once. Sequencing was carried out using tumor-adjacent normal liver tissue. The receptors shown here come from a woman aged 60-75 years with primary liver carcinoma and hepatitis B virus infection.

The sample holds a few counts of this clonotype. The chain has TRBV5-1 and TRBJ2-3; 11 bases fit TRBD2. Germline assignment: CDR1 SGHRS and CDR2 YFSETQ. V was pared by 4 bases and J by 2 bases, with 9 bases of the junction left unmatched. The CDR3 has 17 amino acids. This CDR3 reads CASSAPTTSGITDTQYF. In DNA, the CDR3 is TGCGCCAGCAGCGCCCCCACGACTAGCGGGATCACAGATACGCAGTATTTT.

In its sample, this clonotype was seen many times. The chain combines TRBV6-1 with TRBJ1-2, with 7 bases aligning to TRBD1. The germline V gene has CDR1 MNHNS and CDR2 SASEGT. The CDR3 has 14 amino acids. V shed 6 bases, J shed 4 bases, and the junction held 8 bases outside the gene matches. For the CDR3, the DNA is TGTGCCAGCAGCCTGGAGGACAGGACCTATGGCTACACCTTC. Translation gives CASSLEDRTYGYTF.

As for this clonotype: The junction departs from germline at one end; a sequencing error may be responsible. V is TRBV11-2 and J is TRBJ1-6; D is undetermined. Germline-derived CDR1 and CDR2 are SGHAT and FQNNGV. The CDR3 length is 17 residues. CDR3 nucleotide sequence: TGTGTCAGCAGCCTAGAGTCGCTTGGGATTTATAATTCACCCCTCCGCTTT. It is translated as CVSSLESLGIYNSPLRF.

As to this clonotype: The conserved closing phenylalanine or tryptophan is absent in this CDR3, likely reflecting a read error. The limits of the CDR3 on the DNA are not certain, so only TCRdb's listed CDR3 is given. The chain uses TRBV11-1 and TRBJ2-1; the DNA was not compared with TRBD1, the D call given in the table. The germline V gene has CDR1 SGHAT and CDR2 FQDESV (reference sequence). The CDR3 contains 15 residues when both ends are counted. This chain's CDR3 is CASSRRQASYNEQFL.

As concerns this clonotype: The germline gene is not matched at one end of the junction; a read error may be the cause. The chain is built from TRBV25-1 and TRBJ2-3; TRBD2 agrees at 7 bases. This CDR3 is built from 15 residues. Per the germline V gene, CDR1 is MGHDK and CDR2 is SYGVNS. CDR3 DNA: TGTACCAGCAGTGAATTAGGGCTAGCGGCAGATACGCAGTATTTT. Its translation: CTSSELGLAADTQYF.

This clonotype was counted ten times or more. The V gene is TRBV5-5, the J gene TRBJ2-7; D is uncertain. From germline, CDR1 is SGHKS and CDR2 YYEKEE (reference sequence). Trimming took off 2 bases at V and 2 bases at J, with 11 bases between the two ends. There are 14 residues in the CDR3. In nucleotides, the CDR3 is TGTGCCAGCAGCTTTGAGCTAACGGCCTACGAGCAGTACTTC. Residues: CASSFELTAYEQYF.

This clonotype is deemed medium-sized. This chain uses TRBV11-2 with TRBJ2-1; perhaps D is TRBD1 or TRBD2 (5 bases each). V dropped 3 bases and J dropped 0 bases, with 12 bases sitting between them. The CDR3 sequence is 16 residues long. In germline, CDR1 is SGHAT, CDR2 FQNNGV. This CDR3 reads CASSFGPGSSYNEQFF. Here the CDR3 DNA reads TGTGCCAGCAGCTTTGGACCAGGGAGCTCCTACAATGAGCAGTTCTTC. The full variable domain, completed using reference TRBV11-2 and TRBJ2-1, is EAGVAQSPRYKIIEKRQSVAFWCNPISGHATLYWYQQILGQGPKLLIQFQNNGVVDDSQLPKDRFSAERLKGVDSTLKIQPAKLEDSAVYLCASSFGPGSSYNEQFFGPGTRLTVL.

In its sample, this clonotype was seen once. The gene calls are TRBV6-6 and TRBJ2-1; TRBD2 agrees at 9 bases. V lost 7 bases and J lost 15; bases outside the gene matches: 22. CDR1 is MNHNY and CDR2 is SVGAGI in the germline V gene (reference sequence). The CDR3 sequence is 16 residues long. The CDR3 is CASTPGGRAVINGRFF. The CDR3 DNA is TGTGCCAGCACCCCCGGCGGGAGGGCCGTAATCAATGGGCGGTTCTTC.

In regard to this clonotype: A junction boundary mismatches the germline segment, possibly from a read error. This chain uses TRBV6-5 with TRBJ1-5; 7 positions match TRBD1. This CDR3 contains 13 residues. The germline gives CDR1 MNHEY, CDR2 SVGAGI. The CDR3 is CVNSYGGGQPQRF. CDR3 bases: TGTGTCAACAGTTACGGAGGGGGCCAGCCCCAGCGTTTT.

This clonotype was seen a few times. CDR3 sequence: CASSMTLQGINTEAFF. DNA of the CDR3: TGTGCCAGCAGTATGACCCTACAGGGAATTAACACTGAAGCTTTCTTT. The J gene is TRBJ1-1, the V gene TRBV28, with D maybe TRBD1 (6 bases). The CDR3 spans 16 residues. Germline CDR1 is MDHEN and CDR2 is SYDVKM. The V and J ends lost 5 bases and 2 bases respectively, with 18 bases between them.

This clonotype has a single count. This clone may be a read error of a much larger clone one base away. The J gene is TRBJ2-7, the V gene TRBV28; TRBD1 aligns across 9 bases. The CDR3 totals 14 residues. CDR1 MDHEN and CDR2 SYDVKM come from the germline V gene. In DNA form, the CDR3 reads TGTGTCAGCAGACAGACAGGGGGTAGGTACGAGCAGTACTTC. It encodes CVSRQTGGRYEQYF.

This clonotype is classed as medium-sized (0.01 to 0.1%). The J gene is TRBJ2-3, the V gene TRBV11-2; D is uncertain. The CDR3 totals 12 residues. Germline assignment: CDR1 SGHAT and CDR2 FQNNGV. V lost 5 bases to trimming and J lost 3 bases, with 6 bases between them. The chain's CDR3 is CASSDETDTQYF. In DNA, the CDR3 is TGTGCCAGCAGCGACGAGACAGATACGCAGTATTTT.

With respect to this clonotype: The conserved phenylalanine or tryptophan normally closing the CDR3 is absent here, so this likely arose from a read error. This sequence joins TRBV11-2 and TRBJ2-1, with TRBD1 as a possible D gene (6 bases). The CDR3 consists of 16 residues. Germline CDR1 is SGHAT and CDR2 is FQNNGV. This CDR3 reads CAISLDLTCGGDEQFL. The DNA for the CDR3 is TGTGCCATCAGCTTAGATCTGACGTGTGGGGGCGATGAGCAGTTCTTA.

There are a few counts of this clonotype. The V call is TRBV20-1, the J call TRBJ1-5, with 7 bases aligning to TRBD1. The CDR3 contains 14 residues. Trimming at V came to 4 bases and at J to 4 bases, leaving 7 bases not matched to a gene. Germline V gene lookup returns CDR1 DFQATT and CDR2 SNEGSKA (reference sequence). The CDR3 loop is CSATRGTENQPQHF. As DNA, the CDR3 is TGCAGTGCTACCCGCGGGACAGAAAATCAGCCCCAGCATTTT.

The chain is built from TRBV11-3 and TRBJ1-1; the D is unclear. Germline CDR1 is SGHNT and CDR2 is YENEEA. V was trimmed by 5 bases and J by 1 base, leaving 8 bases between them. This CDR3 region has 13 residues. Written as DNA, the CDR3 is TGTGCCAGCAGCGAGGACGGGAACACTGAAGCTTTCTTT. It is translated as CASSEDGNTEAFF.

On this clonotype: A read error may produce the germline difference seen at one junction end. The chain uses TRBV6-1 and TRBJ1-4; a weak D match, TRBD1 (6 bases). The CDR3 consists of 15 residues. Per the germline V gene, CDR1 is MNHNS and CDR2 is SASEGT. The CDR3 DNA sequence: TGTGCCAGCAGAGACGGACAGAGCAGTAATGAAAAGCTGTTTTTT. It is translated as CASRDGQSSNEKLFF.

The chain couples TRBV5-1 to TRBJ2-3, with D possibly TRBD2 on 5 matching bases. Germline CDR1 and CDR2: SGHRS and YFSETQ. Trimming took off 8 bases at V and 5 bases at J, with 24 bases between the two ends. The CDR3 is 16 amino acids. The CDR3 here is CARNLGLASNRDTQYF. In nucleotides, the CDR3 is TGCGCCAGGAACTTGGGTCTAGCCTCAAACAGAGATACGCAGTATTTT.

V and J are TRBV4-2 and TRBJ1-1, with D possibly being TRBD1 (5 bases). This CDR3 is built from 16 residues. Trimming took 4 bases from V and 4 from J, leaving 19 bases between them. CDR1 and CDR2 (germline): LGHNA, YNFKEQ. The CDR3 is CASSLDMIGQGTEAFF. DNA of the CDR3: TGTGCCAGCAGCCTAGATATGATAGGGCAGGGCACTGAAGCTTTCTTT.

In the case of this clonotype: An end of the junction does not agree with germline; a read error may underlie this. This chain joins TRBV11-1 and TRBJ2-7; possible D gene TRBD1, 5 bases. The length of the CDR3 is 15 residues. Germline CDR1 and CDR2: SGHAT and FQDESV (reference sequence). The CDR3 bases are TGTGCCAGCAGCTACCTAAAGGGGCCGTCCTACGGGCAGTATTTC. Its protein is CASSYLKGPSYGQYF.

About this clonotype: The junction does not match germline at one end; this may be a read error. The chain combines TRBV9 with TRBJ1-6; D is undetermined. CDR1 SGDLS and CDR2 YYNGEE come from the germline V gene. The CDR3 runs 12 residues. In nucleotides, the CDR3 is TGTGCCAGCAGCGTAGACAATTCACCCCCCCACTTT. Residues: CASSVDNSPPHF.

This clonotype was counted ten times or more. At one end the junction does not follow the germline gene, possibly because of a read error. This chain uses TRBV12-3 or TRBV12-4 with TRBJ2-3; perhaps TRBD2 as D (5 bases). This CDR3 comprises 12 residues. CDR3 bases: TGTGCCAGCAGAATACCCCCCGGGGAGACGGCGTTT. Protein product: CASRIPPGETAF.

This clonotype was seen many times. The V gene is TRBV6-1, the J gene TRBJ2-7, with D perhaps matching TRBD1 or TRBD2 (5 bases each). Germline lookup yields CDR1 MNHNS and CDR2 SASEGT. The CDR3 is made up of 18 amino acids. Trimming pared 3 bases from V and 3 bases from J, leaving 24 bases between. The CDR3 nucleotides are TGTGCCAGCAGTGATAGCCTGAAGGGAGCGGCGAGGGGCTACGAGCAGTACTTC. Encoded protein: CASSDSLKGAARGYEQYF.

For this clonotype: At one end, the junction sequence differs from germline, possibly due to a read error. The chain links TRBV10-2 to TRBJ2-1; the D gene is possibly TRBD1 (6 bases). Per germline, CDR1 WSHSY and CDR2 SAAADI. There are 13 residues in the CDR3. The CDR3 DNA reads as TGCGTCAGCCAGGGGAGAGGGTACAATGAGCAGTTCTTC. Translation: CVSQGRGYNEQFF.

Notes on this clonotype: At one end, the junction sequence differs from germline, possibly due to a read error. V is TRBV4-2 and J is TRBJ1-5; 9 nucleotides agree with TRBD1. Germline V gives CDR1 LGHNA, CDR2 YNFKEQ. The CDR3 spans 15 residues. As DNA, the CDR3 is TGTGCCAGCAGTCAAGATGGACAGGGGAGTCAGCTCCAGCATTTT. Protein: CASSQDGQGSQLQHF.

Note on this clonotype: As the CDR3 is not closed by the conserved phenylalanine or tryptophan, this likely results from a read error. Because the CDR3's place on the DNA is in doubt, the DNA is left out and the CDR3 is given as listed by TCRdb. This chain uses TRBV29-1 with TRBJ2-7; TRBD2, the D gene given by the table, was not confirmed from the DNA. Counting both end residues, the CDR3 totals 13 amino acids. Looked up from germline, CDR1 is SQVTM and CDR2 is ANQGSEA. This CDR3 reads CSVGGRPHYEQYI.

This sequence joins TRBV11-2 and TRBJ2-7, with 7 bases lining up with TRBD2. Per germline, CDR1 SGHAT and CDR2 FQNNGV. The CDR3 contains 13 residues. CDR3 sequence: CVNSLKTSGKPYF. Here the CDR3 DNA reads TGTGTCAACAGCTTAAAGACCAGCGGGAAACCGTACTTC.

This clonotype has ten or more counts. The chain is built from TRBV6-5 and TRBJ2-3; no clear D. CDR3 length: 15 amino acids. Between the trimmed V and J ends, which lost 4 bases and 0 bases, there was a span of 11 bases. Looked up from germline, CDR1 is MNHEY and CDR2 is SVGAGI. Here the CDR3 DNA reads TGTGCCAGCAGTTCTGGGGAAACTAGCACAGATACGCAGTATTTT. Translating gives CASSSGETSTDTQYF.